Listed below are T cell receptor beta chains from one sample, sequenced in a study of sequential checkpoint blockade in melanoma. Using immunoSEQ multiplex PCR, the repertoire was profiled, and TCRdb retains in-frame clones only, with some absent. The profile shows approximately 6,200 clones, 87% of them singletons. The sequenced sample was CD8+ T cells sorted from blood (inferred from file names), obtained from a patient given nivolumab and ipilimumab in sequence. The receptors come from a human donor with melanoma. CDR3s include the opening cysteine and the closing phenylalanine or tryptophan. D genes are given only for firm matches. For some rows the clone size is stated as once, few or many, or as a class when expanded; others skip it.

clone_size,j_call,d_call,v_call,cdr3_aa,cdr3_nt
.,TRBJ1-6,.,TRBV28,CASSSTGVNSPLHF,TGTGCCAGCAGTTCGACAGGCGTAAATTCACCCCTCCACTTT
.,TRBJ2-2,.,TRBV27,CASSSRGWTGELFF,TGTGCCAGCAGTTCCAGGGGCTGGACCGGGGAGCTGTTTTTT
.,TRBJ1-4,.,TRBV2,CAILTVLNEKLFF,TGTGCCATCCTGACGGTACTAAATGAAAAACTGTTTTTT
.,TRBJ1-5,TRBD1,TRBV7-9,CASSSGRGGNNQPQHF,TGTGCCAGCAGCTCGGGACGAGGGGGCAATAACCAGCCCCAGCATTTT
.,TRBJ2-1,TRBD1,TRBV5-1,CASSFRTGSDEQFF,TGCGCCAGCAGCTTTAGGACAGGGTCGGATGAGCAGTTCTTC
large,TRBJ2-7,.,TRBV4-1,CASSQGGTATYEQYF,TGCGCCAGCAGCCAGGGCGGGACTGCTACCTACGAGCAGTACTTC
few,TRBJ2-1,TRBD1,TRBV19,CASSTGTGNEQFF,TGTGCCAGTAGTACCGGGACAGGGAATGAGCAGTTCTTC
.,TRBJ2-5,.,TRBV13,CASSLALQETQYF,TGTGCCAGCAGCTTAGCACTGCAAGAGACCCAGTACTTC
.,TRBJ2-7,TRBD1,TRBV4-1,CASSLVDRDSYEQYF,TGCGCCAGCAGCCTAGTGGACAGGGACTCCTACGAGCAGTACTTC
.,TRBJ2-7,.,TRBV11-2,CASSLGGGLYEQYF,TGTGCCAGCAGCTTAGGGGGGGGCCTCTACGAGCAGTACTTC
.,TRBJ2-1,.,TRBV27,CASSLYRTNEQFF,TGTGCCAGCAGTTTATACAGGACCAATGAGCAGTTCTTC
.,TRBJ2-2,TRBD1,TRBV7-9,CASSPVGQKNTGELFF,TGTGCCAGCAGCCCCGTGGGACAGAAAAACACCGGGGAGCTGTTTTTT
.,TRBJ1-5,.,TRBV6-1,CASSEGQENQPQHF,TGTGCCAGCAGTGAAGGACAGGAAAACCAGCCCCAGCATTTT
.,TRBJ2-7,.,TRBV7-9,CASSWSDRLIEQYF,TGTGCCAGCAGCTGGTCGGACAGATTAATAGAGCAGTACTTC
.,TRBJ1-5,TRBD1,TRBV11-2,CASSLGAGGFQPQHF,TGTGCCAGCAGCTTAGGGGCAGGGGGCTTTCAGCCCCAGCATTTT